This record covers a single TCR beta chain. Trimming took 6 bases from V and 3 from J; bases not matched to a gene: 10. Germline V gives CDR1 MNHEY, CDR2 SVGEGT. The length of the CDR3 is 15 residues. This entry comes from a study of blood T cell repertoires in COVID-19. Study overall: Both acute and convalescent COVID-19 samples were obtained from the United States, Italy and Spain. Sample material is recorded as cDNA or gDNA derived from T cells, B-cell-depleted T cells, or PBMCs.

In the authors' methods: Counts of nucleated cells, estimated from reference gene primer amplification, were obtained. Repertoires were generated with immunoSEQ multiplex PCR, while TCRdb's copy carries only in-frame clones and drops some. That table is the source of V, J and clone size, and D and trimming were worked out from the DNA. The sample lists around 72,000 clones; 82% were seen once. Sequencing was done on a sample of peripheral blood. The source of this sequence is a human donor in a cohort sampled during active COVID-19. The rearrangement links TRBV6-2 or TRBV6-3 to TRBJ2-5, with 7 bases fitting TRBD1. CDR3 sequence reads: CASSGGQGVKETQYF. The CDR3 nucleotides read TGTGCCAGCAGCGGCGGGCAGGGGGTAAAAGAGACCCAGTACTTC.